A single sample is the source of the 26 T cell receptor beta chains below, sequenced in a study of neurological immune-mediated disorders. TCRdb ran MiXCR on the 5' RACE reads and lists one entry per CDR3 protein. There are 40,000 to 60,000 distinct CDR3 sequences in the sample; around 3.4% occur only once, and approximately 6.3% lies in the top ten. Sequencing was carried out using PBMCs. The receptors derive from a man between 35 and 55 years old with multiple sclerosis.

This clonotype was counted many times. This chain uses TRBV20-1 with TRBJ2-7; the match to TRBD1 covers 9 bases. There are 14 residues in the CDR3. V lost 4 bases and J lost 2; bases outside the gene matches: 6. Germline CDR1 and CDR2: DFQATT and SNEGSKA (reference sequence). The CDR3 protein is CSAKRTGETYEQYF. CDR3 bases: TGCAGTGCTAAAAGGACAGGGGAGACCTACGAGCAGTACTTC.

This clonotype has a count of ten or more. The rearrangement links TRBV20-1 to TRBJ1-5; D is possibly TRBD1 (5 bases). The CDR3 loop spans 13 amino acids. V shed 5 bases and J shed 2 bases, with 10 bases lying between them. CDR1 and CDR2 (germline): DFQATT, SNEGSKA (reference sequence). In nucleotides, the CDR3 is TGCAGTGCTGCCATGGGGGGCAATCAGCCCCAGCATTTT. Its translation: CSAAMGGNQPQHF.

This clonotype was found many times. The V call is TRBV5-1, the J call TRBJ1-1, with D hard to call. V lost 4 bases to trimming and J lost 1 base, with 8 bases between them. Germline V gene lookup returns CDR1 SGHRS and CDR2 YFSETQ. The CDR3 has 13 residues. The CDR3 DNA sequence: TGCGCCAGCAGCCCCTCGACGAACACTGAAGCTTTCTTT. Protein: CASSPSTNTEAFF.

This clonotype was recorded at least ten times. The chain combines TRBV27 with TRBJ1-2; 8 nucleotides line up with TRBD1. J lost 7 bases, V lost 8 bases, and 12 bases had no gene match. The CDR3 spans 14 residues. Per the germline V gene, CDR1 is MNHEY and CDR2 is SMNVEV (reference sequence). CDR3 DNA: TGTGCCAGCCGACCCCTGGACAGGGAGGGTGGCTACACCTTC. This gives the protein CASRPLDREGGYTF.

The sample holds many counts of this clonotype. This rearrangement joins TRBV15 to TRBJ2-5; TRBD2 agrees at 13 bases. The CDR3 sequence is 14 residues long. Germline CDR1 LNHNV, CDR2 YYDKDF (reference sequence). V was pared by 6 bases and J by 3 bases, with 1 base of the junction left unmatched. The CDR3 DNA reads TGTGCCACCAGAGGACTAGCGGGGGAAGAGACCCAGTACTTC. It codes for CATRGLAGEETQYF.

In its sample, this clonotype was seen many times. The chain has TRBV6-5 and TRBJ1-4, with D tentatively TRBD1 (5 bases). This CDR3 contains 18 residues. The germline V gene encodes CDR1 MNHEY and CDR2 SVGAGI. V shed 0 bases and J shed 8 bases, with 22 bases lying between them. CDR3: CASSYSSSPPGFSEKLFF. Here the CDR3 DNA reads TGTGCCAGCAGTTACTCTTCGAGTCCTCCAGGGTTTTCGGAAAAACTGTTTTTT.

This clonotype was counted at least ten times. Relative to the germline gene, one junction end is altered; a read error may explain this. The chain uses TRBV27 and TRBJ1-5, with no clear D. CDR3 length equals 14 residues. Germline-derived CDR1 and CDR2 are MNHEY and SMNVEV (reference sequence). CDR3 in DNA: TGTGCCAGCAGTTTATCGTTCGGTGATCAGCCCCAGAATTTT. Translating gives CASSLSFGDQPQNF.

This clonotype was detected many times. V gene TRBV25-1 combines with J gene TRBJ1-1; 7 bases align to TRBD1. The V gene's germline CDR1 is MGHDK and CDR2 SYGVNS. The J segment lost 0 bases and the V segment lost 6 bases, leaving 4 bases of the junction unmatched. The CDR3 extends over 14 amino acids. CDR3 coding DNA: TGTGCCAGCAGCTTCGGGACAGTGAACACTGAAGCTTTCTTT. Its translation: CASSFGTVNTEAFF.

This clonotype was seen repeatedly, ten times or more. This chain links TRBV5-1 with TRBJ2-2; D unclear. Trimming took 0 bases from V and 2 from J, leaving 14 bases between them. This CDR3 has 17 amino acids. CDR1 and CDR2 (germline): SGHRS, YFSETQ. CDR3 DNA sequence: TGCGCCAGCAGCTTGGGGAGCAGGACCGACAACACCGGGGAGCTGTTTTTT. Encoded protein: CASSLGSRTDNTGELFF.

This clonotype came up many times. J is TRBJ2-4 and V is TRBV7-8, with unresolved D. This CDR3 is 17 amino acids long. Germline V gene data show CDR1 as SGHVS and CDR2 as FQNEAQ. Trimming cost V 3 bases and J 0 bases, with 15 bases left between them. The CDR3 DNA follows: TGTGCCAGCAGCTTTAACGACCGAGCCTTAGCCAAAAACATTCAGTACTTC. Translated, it gives CASSFNDRALAKNIQYF.

J is TRBJ2-3 and V is TRBV7-2; 7 bases fit TRBD2. The J segment lost 4 bases and the V segment lost 1 base, leaving 11 bases of the junction unmatched. The CDR3 runs 17 residues. Germline V CDR1 and CDR2: SGHTA, FQGNSA. Here the CDR3 reads CASSLVASSGVADTQYF. CDR3 coding DNA: TGTGCCAGCAGCTTAGTGGCGTCCAGCGGGGTGGCAGATACGCAGTATTTT.

At least ten counts were recorded for this clonotype. The chain couples TRBV6-5 to TRBJ2-6; D perhaps matches TRBD1 (6 bases). In germline, CDR1 is MNHEY, CDR2 SVGAGI. This CDR3 has 15 residues. V lost 5 bases and J 4 bases, leaving 12 bases between the germline ends. CDR3 in amino acids: CASSIQGAGANVLTF. CDR3 coding DNA: TGTGCCAGCAGTATACAGGGAGCCGGGGCCAACGTCCTGACTTTC.

This clonotype was seen ten or more times. This chain links TRBV3-1 with TRBJ2-2; 9 bases map to TRBD2. The CDR3 extends over 17 amino acids. The junction had 3 bases not matched to a gene; V was cut back by 1 base and J by 0 bases. Per the germline V gene, CDR1 is LGHDT and CDR2 is YNNKEL (reference sequence). CDR3 nucleotides: TGTGCCAGCAGCCAAGGGCGGGGGGGCACGAACACCGGGGAGCTGTTTTTT. The encoded protein is CASSQGRGGTNTGELFF.

This clonotype showed up many times. The V and J genes are TRBV20-1 and TRBJ2-1; 8 bases map to TRBD2. With V trimmed by 1 base and J by 5 bases, 7 bases remained unmatched. The CDR3 is made up of 15 amino acids. The germline V gene encodes CDR1 DFQATT and CDR2 SNEGSKA (reference sequence). CDR3 in amino acids: CSARGLAGIHNEQFF. In nucleotides, the CDR3 is TGCAGTGCTAGAGGATTAGCGGGGATTCACAATGAGCAGTTCTTC.

This clonotype has ten or more counts. Germline and junction disagree at one end, which may indicate a read error. The gene calls are TRBV7-9 and TRBJ1-5, with unresolved D. This CDR3 comprises 14 residues. The germline V gene encodes CDR1 SEHNR and CDR2 FQNEAQ (reference sequence). CDR3 DNA sequence: TGTGCCAGCAGCTTACAGGACTCGGGTCAGCCCCAGAATTTT. The encoded protein is CASSLQDSGQPQNF.

This clonotype was counted ten times or more. This chain links TRBV12-3 or TRBV12-4 with TRBJ1-5; maybe TRBD1 (6 bases). CDR3 length: 18 amino acids. V lost 2 bases and J 0 bases, leaving 17 bases between the germline ends. CDR3 DNA: TGTGCCAGCAGTTTAAAGGGGGACTGGAAAGATAGCAATCAGCCCCAGCATTTT. Protein sequence: CASSLKGDWKDSNQPQHF.

This clonotype was counted ten times or more. The gene calls are TRBV4-1 and TRBJ1-2; the match to TRBD1 covers 12 bases. Looked up from germline, CDR1 is MGHRA and CDR2 is YSYEKL. Trimming removed 5 bases from V and 7 bases from J; junction bases left unmatched: 8. This CDR3 is 15 amino acids long. The CDR3 protein is CASSSPGQGAFGYTF. The CDR3 bases are TGCGCCAGCAGCTCACCGGGACAGGGGGCGTTTGGCTACACCTTC.

This clonotype came up many times. The rearrangement uses TRBV27 and TRBJ2-3; D ambiguous. The CDR3 totals 13 residues. Germline CDR1 and CDR2: MNHEY and SMNVEV (reference sequence). Trimming shortened V by 6 bases and J by 5 bases, and 12 bases separated the two germline ends. DNA for the CDR3: TGTGCCAGCAGCCACCAACCCCGAGATACGCAGTATTTT. This codes for CASSHQPRDTQYF.

Ten or more counts support this clonotype. The chain couples TRBV14 to TRBJ2-3; unclear D gene. Germline CDR1 and CDR2: SGHDN and FVKESK. Trimming stripped 4 bases from V and 8 bases from J, with 13 bases between. The CDR3 is 13 amino acids. The CDR3 is CASSLLLDGTQYF. The DNA of the CDR3 is TGTGCCAGCAGCCTCCTGCTAGATGGTACGCAGTATTTT.

This clonotype was picked up many times. The chain links TRBV12-3 or TRBV12-4 to TRBJ1-3; a weak D match, TRBD1 (5 bases). V was cut by 6 bases and J by 7 bases, with 16 bases left in between. CDR3 size: 14 residues. The CDR3 is CASSSWRGRNTIYF. The CDR3 DNA reads as TGTGCCAGCAGCTCTTGGAGGGGAAGGAACACCATATATTTT.

Ten or more counts support this clonotype. The chain couples TRBV20-1 to TRBJ2-1; D unresolved. Germline CDR1 reads DFQATT; CDR2 reads SNEGSKA (reference sequence). Trimming took 3 bases from V and 9 from J, leaving 18 bases between them. CDR3 length: 14 residues. The CDR3 loop reads CSASVSITHSEQFF. The DNA for the CDR3 is TGCAGTGCTAGTGTATCCATTACCCATTCTGAGCAGTTCTTC.

This clonotype has ten or more counts. The chain joins TRBV20-1 to TRBJ2-5, with D unresolved. From germline, CDR1 is DFQATT and CDR2 SNEGSKA (reference sequence). The CDR3 covers 11 residues. The V gene lost 6 bases and the J gene lost 5 bases, with 10 bases spanning the gap. The CDR3, as DNA: TGCAGTGCCCCCCTGGGGGAGACCCAGTACTTC. Protein product: CSAPLGETQYF.

This clonotype was detected ten times or more. The chain joins TRBV4-1 to TRBJ1-5; possibly TRBD1 for D (5 bases). In germline, CDR1 is MGHRA, CDR2 YSYEKL. V was shortened by 4 bases and J by 1 base, with 11 bases between the two germline ends. This CDR3 has 15 residues. The CDR3: CASSPRVRSNQPQHF. The CDR3 nucleotides read TGCGCCAGCAGCCCCAGGGTTAGGAGCAATCAGCCCCAGCATTTT.

At least ten counts were recorded for this clonotype. The V and J genes are TRBV5-1 and TRBJ2-3, with 8 nucleotides matching TRBD2. The junction had 8 bases not matched to a gene; V was cut back by 4 bases and J by 1 base. CDR3 length equals 16 residues. In germline, CDR1 is SGHRS, CDR2 YFSETQ. CDR3 sequence: CASSPRAAGGTDTQYF. The CDR3 DNA reads TGCGCCAGCAGCCCCCGGGCAGCGGGGGGCACAGATACGCAGTATTTT.

This clonotype was counted at least ten times. The gene calls are TRBV12-3 or TRBV12-4 and TRBJ1-2; TRBD1 might be the D (5 bases). This CDR3 has 13 amino acids. Trimming cost V 7 bases and J 8 bases, with 17 bases left between them. The CDR3, as DNA: TGTGCCAGCACTCCGGGACTCTCAGGGGGCTACACCTTC. Amino acid sequence: CASTPGLSGGYTF.

This clonotype appeared many times. The V and J genes are TRBV20-1 and TRBJ1-1; 9 bases align to TRBD1. J was trimmed by 5 bases and V by 5 bases; bases with no gene match: 12. Germline V gives CDR1 DFQATT, CDR2 SNEGSKA (reference sequence). CDR3 size: 15 residues. The CDR3 DNA follows: TGCAGTGCTTCCCTCACGACAGGGGGAGTGACTGAAGCTTTCTTT. Translation gives CSASLTTGGVTEAFF.